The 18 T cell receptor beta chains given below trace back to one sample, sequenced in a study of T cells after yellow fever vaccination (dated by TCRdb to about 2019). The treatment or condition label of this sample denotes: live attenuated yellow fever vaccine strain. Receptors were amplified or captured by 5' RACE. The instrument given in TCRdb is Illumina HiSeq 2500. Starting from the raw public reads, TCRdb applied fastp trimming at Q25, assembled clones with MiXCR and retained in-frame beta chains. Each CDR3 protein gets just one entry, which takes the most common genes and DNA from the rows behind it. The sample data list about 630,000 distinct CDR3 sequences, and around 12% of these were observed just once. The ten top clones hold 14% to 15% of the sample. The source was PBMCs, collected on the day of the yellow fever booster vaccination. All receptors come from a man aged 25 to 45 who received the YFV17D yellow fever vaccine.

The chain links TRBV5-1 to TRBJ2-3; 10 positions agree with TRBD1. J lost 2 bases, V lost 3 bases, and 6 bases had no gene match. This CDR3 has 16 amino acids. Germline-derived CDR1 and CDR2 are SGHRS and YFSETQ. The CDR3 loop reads CASSSGDRGLTDTQYF. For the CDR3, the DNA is TGCGCCAGCAGCTCCGGGGACAGGGGTCTCACAGATACGCAGTATTTT. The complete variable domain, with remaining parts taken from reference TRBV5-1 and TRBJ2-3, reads KAGVTQTPRYLIKTRGQQVTLSCSPISGHRSVSWYQQTPGQGLQFLFEYFSETQRNKGNFPGRFSGRQFSNSRSEMNVSTLELGDSALYLCASSSGDRGLTDTQYFGPGTRLTVL.

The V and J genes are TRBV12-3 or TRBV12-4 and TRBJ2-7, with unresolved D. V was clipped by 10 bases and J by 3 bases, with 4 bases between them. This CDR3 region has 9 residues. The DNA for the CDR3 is TGTGCCAAAAACTACGAGCAGTACTTC. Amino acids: CAKNYEQYF.

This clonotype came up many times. The CDR3 nucleotides are TGTGCCAGCAGCTCCCGGGGGACGGACGAGCAGTACTTC. As protein: CASSSRGTDEQYF. The chain is built from TRBV5-8 and TRBJ2-7, with a tentative D call TRBD2 (6 bases). The V end lost 3 bases, the J end lost 5 bases, and 12 bases lay between the germline ends. Germline CDR1 SGHTS, CDR2 YDEGEE. The CDR3 runs to 13 residues.

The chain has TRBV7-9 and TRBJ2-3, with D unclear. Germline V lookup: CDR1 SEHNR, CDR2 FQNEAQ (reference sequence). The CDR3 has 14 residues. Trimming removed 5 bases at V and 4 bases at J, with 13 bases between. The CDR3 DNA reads TGTGCCAGCAGCGTAATTGGGGTCCCAGATACGCAGTATTTT. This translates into CASSVIGVPDTQYF.

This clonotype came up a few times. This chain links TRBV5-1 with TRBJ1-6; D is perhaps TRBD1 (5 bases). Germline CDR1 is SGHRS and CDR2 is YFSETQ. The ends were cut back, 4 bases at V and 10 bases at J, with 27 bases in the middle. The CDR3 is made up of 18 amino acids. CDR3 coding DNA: TGCGCCAGCAGCCCAACCCGGCGAGGGAAGGGGCAAGTGTCACCCCTCCACTTT. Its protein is CASSPTRRGKGQVSPLHF.

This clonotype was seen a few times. This CDR3 reads CASSYVRERSNEQFF. The DNA for the CDR3 is TGTGCCAGCAGTTACGTGCGGGAGCGGAGCAATGAGCAGTTCTTC. The chain is built from TRBV6-2 or TRBV6-3 and TRBJ2-1; 7 bases are shared with TRBD2. The V gene's germline CDR1 is MNHEY and CDR2 SVGEGT. V was pared by 2 bases and J by 6 bases, with 7 bases of the junction left unmatched. The CDR3 spans 15 residues.

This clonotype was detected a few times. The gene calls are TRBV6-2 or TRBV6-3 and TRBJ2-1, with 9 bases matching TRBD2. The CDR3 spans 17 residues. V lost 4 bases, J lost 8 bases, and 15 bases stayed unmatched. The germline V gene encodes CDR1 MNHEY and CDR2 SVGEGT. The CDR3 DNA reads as TGTGCCAGCAGTTCCGCCCGGGGGCTAGCGGGATTCGATGAGCAGTTCTTC. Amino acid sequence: CASSSARGLAGFDEQFF.

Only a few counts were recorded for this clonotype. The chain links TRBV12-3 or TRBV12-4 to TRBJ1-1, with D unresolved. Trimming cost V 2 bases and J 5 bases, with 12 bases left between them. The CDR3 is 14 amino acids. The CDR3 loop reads CASSLQASRTEAFF. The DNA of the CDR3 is TGTGCCAGCAGTTTACAGGCCTCGAGGACTGAAGCTTTCTTT.

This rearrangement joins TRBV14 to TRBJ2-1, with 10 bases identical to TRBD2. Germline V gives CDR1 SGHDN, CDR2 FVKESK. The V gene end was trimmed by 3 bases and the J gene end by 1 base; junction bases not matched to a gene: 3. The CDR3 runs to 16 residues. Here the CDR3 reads CASSHVLAGSYNEQFF. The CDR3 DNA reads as TGTGCCAGCAGCCATGTACTAGCGGGGTCCTACAATGAGCAGTTCTTC.

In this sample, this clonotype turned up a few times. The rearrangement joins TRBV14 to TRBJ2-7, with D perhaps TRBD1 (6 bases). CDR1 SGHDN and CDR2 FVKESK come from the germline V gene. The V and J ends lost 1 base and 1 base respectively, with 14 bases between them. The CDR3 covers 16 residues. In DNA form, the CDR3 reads TGTGCCAGCAGCCAAGTTCTGGGGGCCGTATCCTACGAGCAGTACTTC. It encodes CASSQVLGAVSYEQYF.

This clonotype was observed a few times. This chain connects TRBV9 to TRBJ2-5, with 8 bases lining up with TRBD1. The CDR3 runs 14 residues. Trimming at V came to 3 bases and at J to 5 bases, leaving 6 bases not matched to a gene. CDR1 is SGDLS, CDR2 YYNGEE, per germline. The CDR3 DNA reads TGTGCCAGCAGCGCCCGCACAGGGGGGGAGACCCAGTACTTC. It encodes CASSARTGGETQYF.

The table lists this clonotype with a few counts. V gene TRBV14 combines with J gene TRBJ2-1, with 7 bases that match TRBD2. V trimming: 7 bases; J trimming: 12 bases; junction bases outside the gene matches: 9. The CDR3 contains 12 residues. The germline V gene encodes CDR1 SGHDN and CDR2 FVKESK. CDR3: CASTTGAGRQFF. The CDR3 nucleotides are TGTGCCAGCACCACAGGAGCGGGAAGGCAGTTCTTC.

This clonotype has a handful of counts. DNA for the CDR3: TGTGCTAGTGGTTTGGGGGCCAGGGACCGGGAGCTGTTTTTT. Translation: CASGLGARDRELFF. The chain has TRBV12-5 and TRBJ2-2, with D perhaps assigned TRBD1 or TRBD2 (5 bases each). From germline, CDR1 is LGHNT and CDR2 FRNRAP. V was pared by 1 base and J by 9 bases, with 12 bases between. The CDR3 spans 14 residues.

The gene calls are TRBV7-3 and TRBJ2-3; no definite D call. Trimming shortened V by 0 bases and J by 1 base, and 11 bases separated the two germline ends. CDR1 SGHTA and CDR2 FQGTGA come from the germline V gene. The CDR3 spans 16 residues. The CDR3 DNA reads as TGTGCCAGCAGCTTAACGGCCCAAGTGGGCACAGATACGCAGTATTTT. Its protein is CASSLTAQVGTDTQYF.

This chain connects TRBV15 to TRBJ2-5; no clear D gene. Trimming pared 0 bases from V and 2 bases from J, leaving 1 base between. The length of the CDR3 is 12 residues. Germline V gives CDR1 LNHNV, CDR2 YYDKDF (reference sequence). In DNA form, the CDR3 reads TGTGCCACCAGCAGAGAACAAGAGACCCAGTACTTC. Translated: CATSREQETQYF.

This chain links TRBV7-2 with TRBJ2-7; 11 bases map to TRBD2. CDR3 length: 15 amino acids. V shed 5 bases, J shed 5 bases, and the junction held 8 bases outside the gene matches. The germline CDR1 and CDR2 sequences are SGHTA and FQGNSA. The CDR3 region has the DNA TGTGCCAGCAGCGCACTAGCGGGAGATAGCAACGAGCAGTACTTC. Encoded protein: CASSALAGDSNEQYF.

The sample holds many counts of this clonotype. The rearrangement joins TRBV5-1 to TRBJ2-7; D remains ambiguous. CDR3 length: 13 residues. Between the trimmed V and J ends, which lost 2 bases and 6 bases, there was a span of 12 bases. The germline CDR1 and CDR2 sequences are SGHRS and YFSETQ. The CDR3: CASSFSTRIEQYF. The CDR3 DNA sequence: TGCGCCAGCAGCTTCTCGACCCGTATCGAGCAGTACTTC.

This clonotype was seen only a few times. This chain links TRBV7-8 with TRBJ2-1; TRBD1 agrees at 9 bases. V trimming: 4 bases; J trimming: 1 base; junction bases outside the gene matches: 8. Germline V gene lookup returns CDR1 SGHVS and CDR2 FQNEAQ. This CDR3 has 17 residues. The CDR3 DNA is TGTGCCAGCAGCTCTACAGGGGGCGCTGAATCCTACAATGAGCAGTTCTTC. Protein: CASSSTGGAESYNEQFF.